Sequencing of this T cell receptor beta chain was carried out in a study of response to subunit inactivated influenza vaccine. The study's findings and limits: Researchers suggested that each seasonal influenza vaccination recruits few new T cells.

In regard to this clonotype: Its antigen is not identified.

MiXCR, applied by TCRdb to the RT-PCR reads, yields one record per CDR3 protein. Seen here are around 790,000 distinct CDR3 sequences, around 20% observed once, and the top ten hold roughly a tenth. Trimming removed 6 bases from V and 3 bases from J, with 21 bases in between. Germline-derived CDR1 and CDR2 are DFQATT and SNEGSKA (reference sequence). CDR3 size: 15 residues. The sample here was PBMCs from blood, taken 4 to 6 days after vaccination. The origin of this receptor is a man in his forties or fifties who received an inactivated influenza vaccine. The rearrangement uses TRBV20-1 and TRBJ2-7; D is uncertain. In DNA form, the CDR3 reads TGCAGTGCAGCTACCCCTGGCAGGCACCTCTACGAGCAGTACTTC. This gives the protein CSAATPGRHLYEQYF.